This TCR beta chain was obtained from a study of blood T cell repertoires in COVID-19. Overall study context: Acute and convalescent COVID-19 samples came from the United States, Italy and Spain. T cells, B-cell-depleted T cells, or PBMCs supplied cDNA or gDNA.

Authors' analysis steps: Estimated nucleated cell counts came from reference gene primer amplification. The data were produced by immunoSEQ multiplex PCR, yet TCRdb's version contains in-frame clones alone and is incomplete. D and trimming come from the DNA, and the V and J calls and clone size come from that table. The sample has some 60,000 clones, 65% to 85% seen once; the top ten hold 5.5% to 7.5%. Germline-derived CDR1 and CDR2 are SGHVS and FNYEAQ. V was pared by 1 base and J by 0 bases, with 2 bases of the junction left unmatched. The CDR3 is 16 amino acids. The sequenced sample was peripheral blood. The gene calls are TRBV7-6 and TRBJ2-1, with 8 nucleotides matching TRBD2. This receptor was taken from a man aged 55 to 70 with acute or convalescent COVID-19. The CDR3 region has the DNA TGTGCCAGCAGCTTAGGGCTAGCGGGCTCCTACAATGAGCAGTTCTTC. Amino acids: CASSLGLAGSYNEQFF.